This T cell receptor (beta chain) emerged from a study of beta chain features in type 1 diabetes. Overall study findings and caveats: Sampled from patients, naive, central memory and Treg TCRB repertoires appeared more similar than those sampled from healthy donors.

CDR3 length equals 15 residues. V was pared by 5 bases and J by 6 bases, with 17 bases between. The germline gives CDR1 MDHEN, CDR2 SYDVKM. The whole isolated RNA underwent reverse transcription, so sequencing captured expressed TCRB transcripts. Repertoires were generated with immunoSEQ multiplex PCR, while TCRdb's copy carries only in-frame clones and drops some. The table shows about 620,000 clones, with roughly 16% occurring only once. As for this clone: Its cognate antigen is unknown.

The clonotype originates from a man aged 18 to 30 in good health. The sample was naive CD4+ T cells from blood. The V call is TRBV28, the J call TRBJ2-1; the D gene could be TRBD1 or TRBD2 (6 bases each). The CDR3 loop is CASSPGGPSGNEQFF. The CDR3 nucleotides read TGTGCCAGCAGTCCCGGGGGCCCTTCCGGCAATGAGCAGTTCTTC. Filled out from reference TRBV28 and TRBJ2-1, the complete variable domain reads DVKVTQSSRYLVKRTGEKVFLECVQDMDHENMFWYRQDPGLGLRLIYFSYDVKMKEKGDIPEGYSVSREKKERFSLILESASTNQTSMYLCASSPGGPSGNEQFFGPGTRLTVL.